The rows below give T cell receptor beta chains drawn from one sample of a study of blood T cell repertoires in COVID-19. The table came from immunoSEQ multiplex PCR; TCRdb's copy has only in-frame clones and leaves some out. The sample lists some 130,000 clones, 85% to 90% seen once, with over 2.5% in the top ten. Sequenced: peripheral blood. All receptors derive from a man aged 55 to 70 with active or convalescent COVID-19. CDR3s include the opening cysteine and the closing phenylalanine or tryptophan. A D gene is named only where the DNA matches it firmly. Expanded clones get a size class; other rows say once, few or many, or leave the size out.

D gene	V gene	clone size	J gene	CDR3 protein	CDR3 DNA
.	TRBV24-1	once	TRBJ1-5	CATSDFLGALSNQPQHF	TGTGCCACCAGTGATTTTTTGGGGGCCCTTAGCAATCAGCCCCAGCATTTT
.	TRBV24-1	.	TRBJ2-2	CATSDLAQGLTGELFF	TGTGCCACCAGTGATCTCGCCCAGGGGCTCACCGGGGAGCTGTTTTTT
TRBD2	TRBV6-2/TRBV6-3	once	TRBJ2-1	CASSPPRLAGGQYNEQFF	TGTGCCAGCAGTCCCCCTCGACTAGCGGGGGGCCAATACAATGAGCAGTTCTTC
.	TRBV2	.	TRBJ2-3	CASSEWRNTDTQYF	TGTGCCAGCAGTGAATGGAGGAACACAGATACGCAGTATTTT
.	TRBV7-9	.	TRBJ1-2	CASSLAWDIANYGYTF	TGTGCCAGCAGCTTAGCATGGGACATAGCTAACTATGGCTACACCTTC
.	TRBV28	.	TRBJ1-2	CASSLRGSNYGYTF	TGTGCCAGCAGTTTAAGGGGGTCTAACTATGGCTACACCTTC
.	TRBV3-1/TRBV3-2	.	TRBJ1-2	CASSHEPYYGYTF	TGTGCCAGCAGCCATGAGCCGTACTATGGCTACACCTTC
TRBD1	TRBV27	.	TRBJ2-5	CASSPQIRDRGLIETQYF	TGTGCCAGCAGTCCCCAAATCCGGGACAGGGGGCTTATTGAGACCCAGTACTTC
.	TRBV30	.	TRBJ2-2	CAWERASNTGELFF	TGTGCCTGGGAGAGGGCTTCGAACACCGGGGAGCTGTTTTTT
.	TRBV7-3	.	TRBJ2-7	CASSLSLVPYEQYF	TGTGCCAGCAGCTTAAGTTTAGTACCCTACGAGCAGTACTTC
TRBD1	TRBV9	.	TRBJ1-1	CASSPGGPEAFF	TGTGCCAGCAGCCCAGGGGGCCCTGAAGCTTTCTTT
.	TRBV29-1	.	TRBJ1-3	CSVEKGVSGNTIYF	TGCAGCGTTGAGAAGGGAGTATCTGGAAACACCATATATTTT
TRBD1	TRBV28	.	TRBJ1-2	CASSSNTGGIDYGYTF	TGTGCCAGCAGTTCAAATACAGGGGGGATAGACTATGGCTACACCTTC
.	TRBV25-1	.	TRBJ1-2	CASSEAGISGYTF	TGTGCCAGCAGTGAGGCCGGGATAAGTGGCTACACCTTC
.	TRBV3-1/TRBV3-2	.	TRBJ2-7	CASSPGLATLEQYF	TGTGCCAGCAGCCCAGGGCTAGCGACCTTGGAGCAGTACTTC
TRBD1	TRBV7-3	once	TRBJ1-1	CASSPGTANTEAFF	TGTGCCAGCAGCCCAGGGACAGCGAACACTGAAGCTTTCTTT
.	TRBV15	.	TRBJ1-5	CATSRERGGGNQPQHF	TGTGCCACCAGCAGAGAGCGGGGAGGGGGCAATCAGCCCCAGCATTTT
TRBD2	TRBV19	.	TRBJ2-1	CASSTRLAGVYNEQFF	TGTGCCAGTAGTACTCGACTAGCGGGGGTGTACAATGAGCAGTTCTTC
.	TRBV25-1	.	TRBJ1-1	CASSEKSGGEAFF	TGTGCCAGCAGTGAAAAAAGCGGGGGAGAAGCTTTCTTT
.	TRBV30	.	TRBJ1-5	CAWSTLGDQPQHF	TGTGCCTGGAGTACCCTGGGAGATCAGCCCCAGCATTTT
.	TRBV4-1	.	TRBJ2-7	CASSQAWGVRFEQYF	TGCGCCAGCAGCCAAGCTTGGGGGGTTAGATTCGAGCAGTACTTC
TRBD1	TRBV28	.	TRBJ1-4	CASSPGDRVWEKLFF	TGTGCCAGCAGTCCCGGGGACAGGGTATGGGAAAAACTGTTTTTT
.	TRBV19	.	TRBJ1-2	CASSVWTETYGYTF	TGTGCCAGTAGCGTCTGGACAGAGACATATGGCTACACCTTC
.	TRBV5-6	.	TRBJ2-1	CASSSGLLNEQFF	TGTGCCAGCAGCTCGGGACTCCTTAATGAGCAGTTCTTC
.	TRBV5-4	.	TRBJ1-2	CASSPDRLGYTF	TGTGCCAGCAGCCCAGACAGGCTTGGCTACACCTTC
.	TRBV28	.	TRBJ1-4	CASSSTATNEKLFF	TGTGCCAGCAGTTCGACTGCAACTAATGAAAAACTGTTTTTT
TRBD1	TRBV6-5	.	TRBJ1-2	CASSYSGTGENGYTF	TGTGCCAGCAGTTATTCCGGGACAGGGGAAAATGGCTACACCTTC
TRBD1	TRBV9	.	TRBJ1-1	CASSPSTGRNTEAFF	TGTGCCAGCAGCCCCTCGACAGGGCGAAACACTGAAGCTTTCTTT
.	TRBV7-2	.	TRBJ1-2	CASSPNAGDVDYTF	TGTGCCAGCAGCCCCAACGCAGGGGATGTTGACTACACCTTC
.	TRBV18	.	TRBJ2-7	CASSVVTGPYEQYF	TGTGCCAGCTCAGTCGTAACAGGTCCCTACGAGCAGTACTTC
TRBD1	TRBV25-1	.	TRBJ1-5	CASSDDRGQSNQPQHF	TGTGCCAGCAGTGATGACAGGGGTCAAAGCAATCAGCCCCAGCATTTT
TRBD1	TRBV29-1	.	TRBJ2-3	CSGGGQGTDTQYF	TGCAGCGGTGGTGGACAGGGGACAGATACGCAGTATTTT
.	TRBV18	.	TRBJ1-1	CASSRSGLGNTEAFF	TGTGCCAGCTCACGCTCAGGGTTGGGGAACACTGAAGCTTTCTTT
TRBD2	TRBV4-2	.	TRBJ2-5	CASSPRTSGGAGETQYF	TGTGCCAGCAGCCCTAGGACTAGCGGGGGGGCGGGAGAGACCCAGTACTTC
.	TRBV21-1	.	TRBJ2-1	CASSKLSDRGNEQFF	TGTGCCAGCAGCAAATTGTCGGACAGGGGCAATGAGCAGTTCTTC
TRBD2	TRBV2	.	TRBJ2-7	CASSQSGGSSYEQYF	TGTGCCAGCAGTCAAAGCGGGGGGAGCTCCTACGAGCAGTACTTC
TRBD1	TRBV28	.	TRBJ1-4	CASSLLSGGREKLFF	TGTGCCAGCAGTTTATTGTCAGGGGGGAGGGAAAAACTGTTTTTT
TRBD2	TRBV5-1	.	TRBJ2-3	CASSSTSVSTDTQYF	TGCGCCAGCAGCTCGACTAGCGTGAGCACAGATACGCAGTATTTT
TRBD1	TRBV28	.	TRBJ1-2	CASSSPVTGGNGYTF	TGTGCCAGCAGTTCACCCGTAACAGGGGGCAATGGCTACACCTTC
TRBD1	TRBV15	few	TRBJ1-5	CATSPEKGDRILRGNQPQHF	TGTGCCACCAGTCCGGAGAAGGGGGACAGGATCTTAAGAGGCAATCAGCCCCAGCATTTT
.	TRBV6-1	.	TRBJ1-2	CASSERTGNGYTF	TGTGCCAGCAGTGAAAGAACAGGGAATGGCTACACCTTC
TRBD2	TRBV9	.	TRBJ2-5	CASSVAPSGGRETQYF	TGTGCCAGCAGCGTCGCGCCTAGCGGGGGTAGGGAGACCCAGTACTTC
.	TRBV5-6	.	TRBJ1-4	CASSLTGHLEKLFF	TGTGCCAGCAGCTTGACCGGACACCTTGAAAAACTGTTTTTT
TRBD1	TRBV4-3	.	TRBJ1-2	CASSQDRGRDGYTF	TGCGCCAGCAGCCAAGACAGGGGGCGGGATGGCTACACCTTC
.	TRBV21-1	.	TRBJ2-3	CASRDRQGVGTDTQYF	TGTGCCAGCAGGGACCGACAGGGAGTGGGGACAGATACGCAGTATTTT
.	TRBV3-1/TRBV3-2	.	TRBJ1-2	CASSQELIGDTSNYGYTF	TGTGCCAGCAGCCAAGAATTGATAGGGGACACCAGCAACTATGGCTACACCTTC
.	TRBV7-6	few	TRBJ1-1	CASSLGEGQNTEAFF	TGTGCCAGCAGCTTAGGGGAGGGGCAGAACACTGAAGCTTTCTTT
.	TRBV4-1	.	TRBJ1-2	CASSQGGPTNYGYTF	TGCGCCAGCAGCCAAGGGGGGCCTACTAACTATGGCTACACCTTC
TRBD1	TRBV2	.	TRBJ1-6	CASNRQGGNSPLHF	TGTGCCAGCAACCGCCAGGGGGGCAATTCACCCCTCCACTTT
TRBD1	TRBV24-1	.	TRBJ2-5	CATSDWTGLKETQYF	TGTGCCACCAGTGATTGGACAGGGCTTAAAGAGACCCAGTACTTC
TRBD1	TRBV5-6	.	TRBJ2-5	CASSYGTGRETQYF	TGTGCCAGCAGCTACGGGACAGGGAGGGAGACCCAGTACTTC
.	TRBV6-5	.	TRBJ2-2	CASRAPNTGELFF	TGTGCCAGCAGGGCTCCGAACACCGGGGAGCTGTTTTTT
.	TRBV10-3	once	TRBJ2-7	CAIRTDSYEQYF	TGTGCCATCAGGACAGACTCCTACGAGCAGTACTTC
TRBD2	TRBV7-9	.	TRBJ2-7	CASSSGGGEQYF	TGTGCCAGCAGCTCGGGCGGGGGCGAGCAGTACTTC
TRBD2	TRBV10-2	.	TRBJ2-2	CASRGGRANGELFF	TGCGCCAGCAGGGGCGGGAGGGCCAACGGGGAGCTGTTTTTT